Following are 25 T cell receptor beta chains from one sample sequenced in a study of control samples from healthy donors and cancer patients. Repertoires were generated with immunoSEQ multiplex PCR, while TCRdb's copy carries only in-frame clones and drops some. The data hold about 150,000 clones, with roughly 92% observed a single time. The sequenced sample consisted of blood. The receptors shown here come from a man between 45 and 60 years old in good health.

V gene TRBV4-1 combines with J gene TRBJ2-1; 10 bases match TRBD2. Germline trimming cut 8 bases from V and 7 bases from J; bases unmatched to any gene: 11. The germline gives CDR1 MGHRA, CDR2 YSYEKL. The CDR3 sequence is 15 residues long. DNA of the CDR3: TGCGCCAGCGCCGGCGGGGCTAGCGGGAGAAATGAGCAGTTCTTC. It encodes CASAGGASGRNEQFF.

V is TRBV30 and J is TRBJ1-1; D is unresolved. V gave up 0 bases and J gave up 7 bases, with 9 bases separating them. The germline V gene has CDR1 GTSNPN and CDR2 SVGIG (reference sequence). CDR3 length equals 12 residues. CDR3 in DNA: TGTGCCTGGAGTGTACTAGGGCTTGAAGCTTTCTTT. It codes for CAWSVLGLEAFF.

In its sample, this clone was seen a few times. CDR3 bases: TGTGCCAGCAGTCCCGCGGGCGGGCCCCGACATATTAACACTGAAGCTTTCTTT. Its translation is CASSPAGGPRHINTEAFF. The rearrangement links TRBV27 to TRBJ1-1; D is unresolved. V was pared by 5 bases and J by 2 bases, with 24 bases between. The CDR3 runs 18 residues. Per the germline V gene, CDR1 is MNHEY and CDR2 is SMNVEV (reference sequence).

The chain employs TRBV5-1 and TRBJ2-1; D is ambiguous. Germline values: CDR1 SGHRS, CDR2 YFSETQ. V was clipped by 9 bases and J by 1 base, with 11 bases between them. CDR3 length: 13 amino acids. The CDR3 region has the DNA TGCGCCACGTCTACAATGTCCTACAATGAGCAGTTCTTC. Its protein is CATSTMSYNEQFF.

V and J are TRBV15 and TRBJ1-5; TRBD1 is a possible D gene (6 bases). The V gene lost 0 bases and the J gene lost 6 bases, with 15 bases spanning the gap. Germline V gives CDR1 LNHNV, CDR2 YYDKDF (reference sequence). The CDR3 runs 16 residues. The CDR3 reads CATSREVSGGSQPQHF. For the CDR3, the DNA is TGTGCCACCAGCAGAGAAGTCTCGGGGGGCAGTCAGCCCCAGCATTTT.

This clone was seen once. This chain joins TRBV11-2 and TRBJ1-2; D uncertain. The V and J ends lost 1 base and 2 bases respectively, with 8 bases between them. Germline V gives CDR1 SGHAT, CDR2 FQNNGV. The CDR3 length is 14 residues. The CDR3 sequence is CASSLAPGNYGYTF. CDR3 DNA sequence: TGTGCCAGCAGCTTAGCCCCTGGGAACTATGGCTACACCTTC.

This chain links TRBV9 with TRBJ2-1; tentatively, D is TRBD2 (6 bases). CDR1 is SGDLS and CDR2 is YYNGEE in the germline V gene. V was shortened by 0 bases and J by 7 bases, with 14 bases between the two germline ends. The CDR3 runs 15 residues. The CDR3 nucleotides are TGTGCCAGCAGCGTAGATAGCGGAGGATGGAATGAGCAGTTCTTC. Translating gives CASSVDSGGWNEQFF.

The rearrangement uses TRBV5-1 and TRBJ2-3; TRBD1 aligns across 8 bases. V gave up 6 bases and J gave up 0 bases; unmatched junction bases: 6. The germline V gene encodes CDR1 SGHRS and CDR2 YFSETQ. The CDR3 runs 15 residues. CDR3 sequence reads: CASTTGGRSTDTQYF. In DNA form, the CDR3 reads TGCGCCAGCACAACAGGGGGTCGGAGCACAGATACGCAGTATTTT.

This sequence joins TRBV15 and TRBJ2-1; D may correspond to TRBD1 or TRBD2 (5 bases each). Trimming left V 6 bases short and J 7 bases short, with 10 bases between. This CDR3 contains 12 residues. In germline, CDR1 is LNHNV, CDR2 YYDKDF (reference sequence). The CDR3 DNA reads TGTGCCACCAGGGGACGTTCTAATGAGCAGTTCTTC. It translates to CATRGRSNEQFF.

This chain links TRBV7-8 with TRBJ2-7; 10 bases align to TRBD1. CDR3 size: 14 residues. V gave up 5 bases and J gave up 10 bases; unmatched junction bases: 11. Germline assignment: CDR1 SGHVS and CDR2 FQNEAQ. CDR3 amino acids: CASSTPGQGLSQYF. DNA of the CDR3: TGTGCCAGCAGCACACCGGGACAGGGGCTAAGTCAGTACTTC.

CDR3 bases: TGCAGCGGACGACAGGGGGCGGGAGATGGCTACACCTTC. As protein: CSGRQGAGDGYTF. The chain combines TRBV29-1 with TRBJ1-2; TRBD1 aligns across 10 bases. V trimming: 7 bases; J trimming: 6 bases; junction bases outside the gene matches: 8. From germline, CDR1 is SQVTM and CDR2 ANQGSEA. The CDR3 runs to 13 residues.

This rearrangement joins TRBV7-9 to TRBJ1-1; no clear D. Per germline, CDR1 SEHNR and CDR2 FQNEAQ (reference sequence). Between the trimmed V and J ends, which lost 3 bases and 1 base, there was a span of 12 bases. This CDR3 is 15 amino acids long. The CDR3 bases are TGTGCCAGCAGCTTTACCCTACAAGGGAACACTGAAGCTTTCTTT. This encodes CASSFTLQGNTEAFF. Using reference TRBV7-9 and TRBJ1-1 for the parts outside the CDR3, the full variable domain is DTGVSQNPRHKITKRGQNVTFRCDPISEHNRLYWYRQTLGQGPEFLTYFQNEAQLEKSRLLSDRFSAERPKGSFSTLEIQRTEQGDSAMYLCASSFTLQGNTEAFFGQGTRLTVV.

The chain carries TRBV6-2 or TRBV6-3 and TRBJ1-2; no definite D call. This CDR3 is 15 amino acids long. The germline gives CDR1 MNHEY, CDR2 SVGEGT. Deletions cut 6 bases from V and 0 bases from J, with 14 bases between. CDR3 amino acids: CASSPRSGANYGYTF. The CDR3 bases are TGTGCCAGCAGCCCGAGGAGTGGCGCTAACTATGGCTACACCTTC.

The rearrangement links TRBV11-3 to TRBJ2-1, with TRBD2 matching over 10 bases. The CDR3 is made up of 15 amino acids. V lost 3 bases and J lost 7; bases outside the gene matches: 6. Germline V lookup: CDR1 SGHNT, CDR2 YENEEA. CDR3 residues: CASSFGLAEKNEQFF. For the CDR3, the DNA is TGTGCCAGCAGCTTTGGACTAGCGGAAAAGAATGAGCAGTTCTTC. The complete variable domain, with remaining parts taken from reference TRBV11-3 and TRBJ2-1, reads EAGVVQSPRYKIIEKKQPVAFWCNPISGHNTLYWYLQNLGQGPELLIRYENEEAVDDSQLPKDRFSAERLKGVDSTLKIQPAELGDSAVYLCASSFGLAEKNEQFFGPGTRLTVL.

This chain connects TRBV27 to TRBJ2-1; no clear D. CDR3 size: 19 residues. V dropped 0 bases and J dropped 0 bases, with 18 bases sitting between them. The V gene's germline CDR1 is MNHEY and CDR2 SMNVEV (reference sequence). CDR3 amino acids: CASSLSHYTSPSSYNEQFF. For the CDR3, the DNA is TGTGCCAGCAGTTTATCCCACTACACCTCCCCCAGCTCCTACAATGAGCAGTTCTTC.

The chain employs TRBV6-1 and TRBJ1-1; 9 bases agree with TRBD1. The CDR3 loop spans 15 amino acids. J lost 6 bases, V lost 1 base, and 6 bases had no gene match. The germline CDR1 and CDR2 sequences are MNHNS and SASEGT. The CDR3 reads CASSEVIQGAAEAFF. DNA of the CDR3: TGTGCCAGCAGTGAAGTGATACAGGGGGCTGCTGAAGCTTTCTTT.

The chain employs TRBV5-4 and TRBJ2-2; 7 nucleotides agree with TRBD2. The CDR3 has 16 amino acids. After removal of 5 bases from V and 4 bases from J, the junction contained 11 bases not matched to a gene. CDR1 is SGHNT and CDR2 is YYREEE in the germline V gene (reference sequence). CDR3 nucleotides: TGTGCCAGCAGTCTGGCCTTGGCGGGAGTCACCGGGGAGCTGTTTTTT. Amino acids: CASSLALAGVTGELFF. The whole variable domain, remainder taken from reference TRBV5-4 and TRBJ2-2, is ETGVTQSPTHLIKTRGQQVTLRCSSQSGHNTVSWYQQALGQGPQFIFQYYREEENGRGNFPPRFSGLQFPNYSSELNVNALELDDSALYLCASSLALAGVTGELFFGEGSRLTVL.

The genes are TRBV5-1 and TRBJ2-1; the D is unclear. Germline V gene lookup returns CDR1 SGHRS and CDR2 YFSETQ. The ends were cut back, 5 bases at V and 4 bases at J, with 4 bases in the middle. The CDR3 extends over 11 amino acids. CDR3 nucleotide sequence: TGCGCCAGCAGACAGTACAATGAGCAGTTCTTC. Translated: CASRQYNEQFF.

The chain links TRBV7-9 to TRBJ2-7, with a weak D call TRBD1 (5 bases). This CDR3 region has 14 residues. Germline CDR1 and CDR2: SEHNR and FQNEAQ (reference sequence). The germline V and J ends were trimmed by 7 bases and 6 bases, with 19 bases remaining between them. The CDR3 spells CASTIDSPRTEQYF. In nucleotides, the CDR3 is TGTGCCAGCACCATAGACAGTCCTCGAACCGAGCAGTACTTC.

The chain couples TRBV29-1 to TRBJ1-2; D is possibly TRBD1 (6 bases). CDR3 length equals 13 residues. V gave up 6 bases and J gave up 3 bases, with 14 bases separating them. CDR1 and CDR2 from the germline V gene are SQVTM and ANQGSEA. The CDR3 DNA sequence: TGCAGCGTAGCCGATCAGGGGTACTATGGCTACACCTTC. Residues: CSVADQGYYGYTF.

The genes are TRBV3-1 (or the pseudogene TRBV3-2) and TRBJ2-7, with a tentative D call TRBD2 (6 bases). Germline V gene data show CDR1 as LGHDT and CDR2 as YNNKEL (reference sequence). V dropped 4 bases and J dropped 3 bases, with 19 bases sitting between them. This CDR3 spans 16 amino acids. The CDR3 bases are TGTGCCAGCAGCCCCTCCGGGACTCAAACCCGCTACGAGCAGTACTTC. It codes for CASSPSGTQTRYEQYF.

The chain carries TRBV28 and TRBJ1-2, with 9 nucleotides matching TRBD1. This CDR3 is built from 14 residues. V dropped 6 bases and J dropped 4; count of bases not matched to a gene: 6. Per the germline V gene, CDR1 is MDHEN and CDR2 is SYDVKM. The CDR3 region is CASSPGQGSYGYTF. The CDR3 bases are TGTGCCAGCAGCCCAGGACAGGGGAGCTATGGCTACACCTTC.

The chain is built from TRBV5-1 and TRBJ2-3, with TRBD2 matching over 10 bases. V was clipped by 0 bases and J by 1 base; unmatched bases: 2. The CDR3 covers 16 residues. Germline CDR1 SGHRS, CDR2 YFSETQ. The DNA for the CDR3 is TGCGCCAGCAGCTTGGGCGGACTAGCGGGCACAGATACGCAGTATTTT. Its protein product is CASSLGGLAGTDTQYF.

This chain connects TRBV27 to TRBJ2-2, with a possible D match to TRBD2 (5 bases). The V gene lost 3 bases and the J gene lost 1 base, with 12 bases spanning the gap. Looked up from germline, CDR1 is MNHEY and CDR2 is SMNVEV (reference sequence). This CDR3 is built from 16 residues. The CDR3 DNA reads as TGTGCCAGCAGTTTGCCTAGCTGGGGGAACACCGGGGAGCTGTTTTTT. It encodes CASSLPSWGNTGELFF.

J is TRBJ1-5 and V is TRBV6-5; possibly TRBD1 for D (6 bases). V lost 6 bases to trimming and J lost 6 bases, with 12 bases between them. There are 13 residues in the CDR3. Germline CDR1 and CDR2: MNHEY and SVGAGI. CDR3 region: CASSKQGTQPQHF. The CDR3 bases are TGTGCCAGCAGCAAACAGGGTACTCAGCCCCAGCATTTT.